This T cell receptor (beta chain) was observed in a study of cytomegalovirus exposure and HLA in healthy donors. Study findings and constraints: The listing of 150 to 200 TCR beta chains classed them as cytomegalovirus-associated.

As regards this clone: The antigen remains unidentified.

The donors were in the approximately 120-subject validation cohort; that cohort was separate from the roughly 730-subject first cohort. Libraries were prepared by immunoSEQ multiplex PCR; TCRdb keeps only in-frame clonotypes and omits some of them. The sample has tens of thousands of clones; over 80% are singletons. Sequences were obtained from PBMCs. This sequence was found in a young man in good health and CMV-seronegative.

The CDR3 DNA follows: TGTGCCAGCAGCTTGTACAGGGGGTTAGGCAATCAGCCCCAGCATTTT. It codes for CASSLYRGLGNQPQHF. V and J are TRBV5-8 and TRBJ1-5, with 8 bases lining up with TRBD1. The germline V gene encodes CDR1 SGHTS and CDR2 YDEGEE. The CDR3 runs 16 residues. V dropped 1 base and J dropped 2; count of bases not matched to a gene: 5.